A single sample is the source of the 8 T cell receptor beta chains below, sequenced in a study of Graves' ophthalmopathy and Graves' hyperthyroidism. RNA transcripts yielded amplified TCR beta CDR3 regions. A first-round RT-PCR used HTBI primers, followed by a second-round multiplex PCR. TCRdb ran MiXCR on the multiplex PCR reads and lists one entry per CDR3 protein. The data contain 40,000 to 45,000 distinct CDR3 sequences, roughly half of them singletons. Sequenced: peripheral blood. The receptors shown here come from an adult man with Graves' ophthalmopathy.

The CDR3 protein is CASRQAGGGETQYF. DNA of the CDR3: TGTGCCAGTAGACAGGCTGGAGGAGGAGAGACCCAGTACTTC. The chain has TRBV19 and TRBJ2-5, with D perhaps TRBD1 or TRBD2 (5 bases each). Germline V gene lookup returns CDR1 LNHDA and CDR2 SQIVND (reference sequence). The V gene lost 6 bases and the J gene lost 4 bases, with 15 bases spanning the gap. This CDR3 spans 14 amino acids.

CDR3 loop: CSASRGGAFQETQYF. The CDR3 coding sequence is TGCAGTGCTAGTCGAGGGGGGGCTTTTCAAGAGACCCAGTACTTC. The chain joins TRBV20-1 to TRBJ2-5; TRBD2 is a possible D gene (7 bases). The CDR3 is 15 amino acids. Deletions cut 3 bases from V and 2 bases from J, with 16 bases between. Germline CDR1 is DFQATT and CDR2 is SNEGSKA (reference sequence).

CDR3 DNA: TGTGCCAGCAGTGCCGACACGCCGTCCCAAGGGACTGAAGCTTTCTTT. It specifies CASSADTPSQGTEAFF. The gene calls are TRBV2 and TRBJ1-1, with D uncertain. V lost 4 bases, J lost 5 bases, and 20 bases lay in between. The CDR3 is 16 residues long. The germline CDR1 and CDR2 sequences are SNHLY and FYNNEI.

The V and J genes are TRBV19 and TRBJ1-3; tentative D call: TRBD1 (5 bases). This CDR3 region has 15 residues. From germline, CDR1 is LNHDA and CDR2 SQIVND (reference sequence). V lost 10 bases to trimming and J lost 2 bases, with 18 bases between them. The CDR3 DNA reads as TGTGCCACCAAAGGAGCAGGGCTAGCTGGAAACACCATATATTTT. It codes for CATKGAGLAGNTIYF.

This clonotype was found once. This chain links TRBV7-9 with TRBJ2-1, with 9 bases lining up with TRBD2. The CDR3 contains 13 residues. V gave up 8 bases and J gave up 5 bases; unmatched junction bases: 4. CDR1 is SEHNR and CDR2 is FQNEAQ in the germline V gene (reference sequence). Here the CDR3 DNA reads TGTGCCAGCGCTAGCGGGGAAAACAATGAGCAGTTCTTC. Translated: CASASGENNEQFF.

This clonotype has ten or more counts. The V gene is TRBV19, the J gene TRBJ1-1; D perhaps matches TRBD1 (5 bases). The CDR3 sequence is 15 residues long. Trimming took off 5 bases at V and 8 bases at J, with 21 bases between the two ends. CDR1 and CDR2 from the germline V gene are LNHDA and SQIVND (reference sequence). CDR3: CASSPMGGRRLEAFF. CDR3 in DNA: TGTGCCAGTAGTCCTATGGGGGGACGACGGTTGGAAGCTTTCTTT.

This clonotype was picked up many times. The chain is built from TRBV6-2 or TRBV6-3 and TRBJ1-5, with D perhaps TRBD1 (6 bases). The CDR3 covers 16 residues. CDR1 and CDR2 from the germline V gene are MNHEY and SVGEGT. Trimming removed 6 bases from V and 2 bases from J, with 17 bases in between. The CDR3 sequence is CASRTPDRIGNQPQHF. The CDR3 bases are TGTGCCAGCAGAACACCAGACAGGATTGGCAATCAGCCCCAGCATTTT.

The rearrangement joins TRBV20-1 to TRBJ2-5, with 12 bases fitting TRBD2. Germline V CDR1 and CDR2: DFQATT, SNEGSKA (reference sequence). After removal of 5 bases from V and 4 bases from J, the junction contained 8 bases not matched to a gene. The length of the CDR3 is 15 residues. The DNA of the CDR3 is TGCAGTGCTCCCCGCCCGGGACTAGCGGGAGAGACCCAGTACTTC. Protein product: CSAPRPGLAGETQYF.